This TCR beta chain was recovered during a study of OX40 agonist ivuxolimab in advanced cancers. Data came from immunoSEQ multiplex PCR; TCRdb stores just in-frame clones and leaves some out. Here the sample spans around 72,000 clones, roughly 90% being singletons. Germline values: CDR1 MNHNY, CDR2 SVGAGI (reference sequence). CDR3 length: 13 residues. V lost 3 bases and J lost 4, with 9 bases in between. The TCR comes from an adult with an advanced solid tumor such as melanoma, head and neck, liver or kidney cancer. The rearrangement joins TRBV6-6 to TRBJ1-1; D is undetermined. Sample: CD4+ or CD8+ T cells sorted from blood, taken in a trial of the OX40 agonist ivuxolimab. The CDR3 nucleotides read TGTGCCAGCAGTTATGTAGAAGGCACTGAAGCTTTCTTT. Encoded protein: CASSYVEGTEAFF.